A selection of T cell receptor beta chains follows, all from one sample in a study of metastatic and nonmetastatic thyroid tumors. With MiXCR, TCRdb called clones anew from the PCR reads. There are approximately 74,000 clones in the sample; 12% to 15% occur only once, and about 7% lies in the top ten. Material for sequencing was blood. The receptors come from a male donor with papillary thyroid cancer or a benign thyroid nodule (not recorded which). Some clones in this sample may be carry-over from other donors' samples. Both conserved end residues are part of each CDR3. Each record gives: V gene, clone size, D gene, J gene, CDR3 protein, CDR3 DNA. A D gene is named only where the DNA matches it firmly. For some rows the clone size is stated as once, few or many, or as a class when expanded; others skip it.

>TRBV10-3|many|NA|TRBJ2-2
CAISDPEGVGTGELFF
TGTGCCATCAGTGATCCCGAGGGGGTCGGCACCGGGGAGCTGTTTTTT
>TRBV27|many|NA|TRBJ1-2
CASSLSRGGYGYTF
TGTGCCAGCAGTTTATCGAGGGGAGGATATGGCTACACCTTC
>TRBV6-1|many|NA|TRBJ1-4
CATSRTRATNEKLFF
TGTGCCACCTCTCGGACCCGTGCAACTAATGAAAAACTGTTTTTT
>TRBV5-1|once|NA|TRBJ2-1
CASIRGTSSYNEQFF
TGCGCCAGCATACGCGGTACCTCCTCCTACAATGAGCAGTTCTTC
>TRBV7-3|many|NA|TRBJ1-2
CVIPGQGYGYTF
TGTGTCATCCCAGGCCAAGGCTATGGCTACACCTTC
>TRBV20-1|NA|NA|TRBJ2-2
CSARDRRWRNTGELFF
TGCAGTGCTAGAGATAGGAGGTGGCGGAACACCGGGGAGCTGTTCTTT
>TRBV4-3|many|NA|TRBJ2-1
CASSQAFDEQFF
TGCGCCAGCAGCCAAGCCTTCGATGAGCAGTTCTTC
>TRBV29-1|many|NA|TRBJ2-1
CSVEEGNNEQFF
TGCAGCGTTGAAGAGGGAAACAATGAGCAGTTCTTC
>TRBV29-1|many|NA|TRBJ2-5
CSGLGAEETQYF
TGCAGCGGCTTAGGGGCCGAAGAGACCCAGTACTTC
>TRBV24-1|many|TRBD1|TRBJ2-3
CATSDRPGQIFSSTDTQYF
TGTGCCACCAGTGACCGACCGGGACAGATCTTCTCTAGCACAGATACGCAGTATTTT
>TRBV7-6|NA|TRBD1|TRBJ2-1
CASSLTGTGYNEQFF
TGTGCCAGCAGCCTCACCGGGACAGGTTACAATGAGCAGTTCTTC
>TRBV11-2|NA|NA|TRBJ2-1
CASSSRAKKSEQFF
TGTGCCAGCAGCTCCCGGGCCAAAAAGAGTGAGCAGTTCTTC
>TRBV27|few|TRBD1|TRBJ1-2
CVSSPTDRTIYVYTF
TGTGTCAGCAGTCCCACGGACAGGACAATCTATGTCTACACCTTC
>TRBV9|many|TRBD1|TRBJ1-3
CASSVEGQSSGNTIYF
TGTGCCAGCAGCGTAGAGGGACAGAGCTCTGGAAACACCATATATTTT
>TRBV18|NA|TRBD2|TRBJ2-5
CASSSTSGRALGETQYF
TGTGCCAGCTCATCAACTAGCGGGAGGGCCCTCGGAGAGACCCAGTACTTC
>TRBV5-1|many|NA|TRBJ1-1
CASERGEGMNTEAFF
TGCGCCAGCGAGAGGGGAGAAGGGATGAACACTGAAGCTTTCTTT
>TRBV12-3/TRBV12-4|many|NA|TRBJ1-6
CASSFGGGYNSPLHF
TGTGCCAGCAGTTTCGGGGGAGGCTATAATTCACCCCTCCACTTT
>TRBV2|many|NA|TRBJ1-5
CASSEAQGRGQPQHF
TGTGCCAGCAGTGAAGCCCAGGGGAGAGGCCAGCCCCAGCATTTT
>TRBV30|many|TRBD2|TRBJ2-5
CAWSETSGAQETQYF
TGTGCCTGGAGCGAGACTAGCGGGGCCCAAGAGACCCAGTACTTC
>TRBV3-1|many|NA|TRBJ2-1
CASSLVAYNEQFF
TGTGCCAGCAGCCTTGTCGCCTACAATGAGCAGTTCTTC
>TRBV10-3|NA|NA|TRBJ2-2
CAIGGGELFF
TGTGCCATCGGGGGAGGGGAGCTGTTTTTT
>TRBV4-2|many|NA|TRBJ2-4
CASSQNEAKNIQYF
TGTGCCAGCAGCCAAAACGAAGCCAAAAACATTCAGTACTTC
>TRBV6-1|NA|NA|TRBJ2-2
CASSQAPNTGELFF
TGTGCCAGCAGCCAGGCCCCAAACACCGGGGAGCTGTTTTTT
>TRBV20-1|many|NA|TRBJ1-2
CSARQYGYTF
TGCAGTGCTAGACAGTATGGCTACACCTTC